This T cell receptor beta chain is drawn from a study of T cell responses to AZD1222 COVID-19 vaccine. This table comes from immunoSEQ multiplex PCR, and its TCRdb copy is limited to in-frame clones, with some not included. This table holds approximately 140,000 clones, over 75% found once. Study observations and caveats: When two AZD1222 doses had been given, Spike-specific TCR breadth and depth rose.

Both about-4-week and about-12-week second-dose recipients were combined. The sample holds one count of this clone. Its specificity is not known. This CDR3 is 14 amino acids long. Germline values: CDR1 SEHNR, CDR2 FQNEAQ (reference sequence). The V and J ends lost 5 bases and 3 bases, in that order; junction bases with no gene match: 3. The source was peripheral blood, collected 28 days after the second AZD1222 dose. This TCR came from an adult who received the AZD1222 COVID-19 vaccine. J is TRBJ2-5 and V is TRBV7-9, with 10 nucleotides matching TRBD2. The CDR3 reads CASSPGLAEETQYF. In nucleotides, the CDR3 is TGTGCCAGCAGCCCAGGACTAGCGGAAGAGACCCAGTACTTC. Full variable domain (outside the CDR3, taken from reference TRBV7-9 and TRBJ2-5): DTGVSQNPRHKITKRGQNVTFRCDPISEHNRLYWYRQTLGQGPEFLTYFQNEAQLEKSRLLSDRFSAERPKGSFSTLEIQRTEQGDSAMYLCASSPGLAEETQYFGPGTRLLVL.